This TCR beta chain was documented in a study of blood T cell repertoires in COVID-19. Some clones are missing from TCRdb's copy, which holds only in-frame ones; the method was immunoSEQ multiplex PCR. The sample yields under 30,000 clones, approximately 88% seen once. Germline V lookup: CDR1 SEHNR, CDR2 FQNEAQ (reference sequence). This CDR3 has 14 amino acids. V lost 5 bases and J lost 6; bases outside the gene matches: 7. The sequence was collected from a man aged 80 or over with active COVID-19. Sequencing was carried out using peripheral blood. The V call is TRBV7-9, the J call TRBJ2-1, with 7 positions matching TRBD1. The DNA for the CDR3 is TGTGCCAGCAGCCCCGGACAGGCTAGCAATGAGCAGTTCTTC. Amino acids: CASSPGQASNEQFF.